The clone carrying this TCR beta chain was detected ten times or more. The junction departs from the called germline gene at one end, perhaps through a read error. Germline V gene lookup returns CDR1 LNHNV and CDR2 YYDKDF (reference sequence). The CDR3 is 16 residues long. The data originate from a study of metastatic and nonmetastatic thyroid tumors. Patients had received no treatment of any kind before thyroid surgery. TCRdb reprocessed the PCR reads via MiXCR. The sample has about 39,000 clones; approximately 19% are singletons. Sequencing was carried out using tumor tissue. J is TRBJ2-2 and V is TRBV15, with 7 bases identical to TRBD1. This clonotype originated in a female donor with papillary thyroid cancer or a benign thyroid nodule (not recorded which). Some clones in this sample may be carry-over from other donors' samples. The CDR3 DNA sequence: TGTGCCACCAGCACCAACCGGGACAGTGTCACCAGGGAGCTGTTTTTT. Translating it yields CATSTNRDSVTRELFF.